The entry that follows covers one T cell receptor (beta chain) sequence. Antigen unknown. The CDR3 is made up of 14 amino acids. V was pared by 2 bases and J by 5 bases, with 13 bases between. TCRdb recomputed calls from the RT-PCR reads with MiXCR, one row per CDR3 protein. Here the sample spans around 480,000 distinct CDR3 sequences, 15% to 20% being singletons. These data originate in a study of response to subunit inactivated influenza vaccine. Points from the study as a whole: Authors suggested seasonal influenza vaccinations each recruit few new T cells.

This clonotype was obtained from a man aged 50 to 69 who received an inactivated influenza vaccine. The chain has TRBV12-3 or TRBV12-4 and TRBJ2-7; D is perhaps TRBD1 (6 bases). Sequences were derived from CD4+ T cells sorted from PBMCs, sampled around 2 years after vaccination. CDR3 DNA: TGTGCCAGCAGTTTATTTCCCAGGGGCCACGAGCAGTACTTC. Residues: CASSLFPRGHEQYF.